The 25 T cell receptor beta chains below all came from one sample that was sequenced in a study of blood T cell repertoires in COVID-19. Clones were read by immunoSEQ multiplex PCR, and TCRdb kept only the in-frame ones, dropping some. This table holds around 100,000 clones, around 90% found once. Material: peripheral blood. The receptor set was obtained from a woman in her 50s with acute or convalescent COVID-19.

The chain employs TRBV19 and TRBJ2-5; D uncertain. Germline loops: CDR1 LNHDA, CDR2 SQIVND (reference sequence). Trimming removed 3 bases at V and 3 bases at J, with 8 bases between. This CDR3 spans 13 amino acids. The CDR3 DNA reads TGTGCCAGTAGTATTTGGCAGAAAGAGACCCAGTACTTC. It specifies CASSIWQKETQYF.

The V call is TRBV13, the J call TRBJ1-1; TRBD1 is a possible D gene (5 bases). The CDR3 covers 17 residues. The germline V and J ends were trimmed by 5 bases and 5 bases, with 24 bases remaining between them. Germline CDR1 PRHDT, CDR2 FYEKMQ (reference sequence). The CDR3 nucleotides read TGTGCCAGCAGCCCAACGGGCGGGGCAGTAGAAGGAACTGAAGCTTTCTTT. Translation gives CASSPTGGAVEGTEAFF.

The rearrangement joins TRBV7-6 to TRBJ1-1; maybe TRBD1 (6 bases). The CDR3 has 15 amino acids. V was shortened by 5 bases and J by 5 bases, with 18 bases between the two germline ends. CDR1 and CDR2 (germline): SGHVS, FNYEAQ. The CDR3 loop reads CASSLRKGVLTEAFF. The CDR3, as DNA: TGTGCCAGCAGCCTAAGAAAGGGGGTTTTAACTGAAGCTTTCTTT.

The V and J genes are TRBV6-1 and TRBJ1-5; D might be TRBD1 (5 bases). Germline V gene data show CDR1 as MNHNS and CDR2 as SASEGT. V shed 3 bases and J shed 7 bases, with 13 bases lying between them. CDR3 size: 14 residues. Here the CDR3 DNA reads TGTGCCAGCAGTGAGGTGGGCGCAGGGCAGCCCCAGCATTTT. This encodes CASSEVGAGQPQHF.

This chain uses TRBV19 with TRBJ1-1, with unresolved D. V dropped 3 bases and J dropped 0 bases, with 8 bases sitting between them. Germline V gene data show CDR1 as LNHDA and CDR2 as SQIVND (reference sequence). The CDR3 has 14 amino acids. CDR3 in amino acids: CASSISTMNTEAFF. The CDR3 region has the DNA TGTGCCAGTAGTATCAGCACTATGAACACTGAAGCTTTCTTT.

The chain is built from TRBV15 and TRBJ1-5; D is uncertain. Germline-derived CDR1 and CDR2 are LNHNV and YYDKDF (reference sequence). The V gene lost 4 bases and the J gene lost 3 bases, with 19 bases spanning the gap. The CDR3 is made up of 17 amino acids. The CDR3 nucleotides read TGTGCCACCAGCAATAATGGACTCCTAAAGGCCAATCAGCCCCAGCATTTT. Protein sequence: CATSNNGLLKANQPQHF.

The chain recombines TRBV23-1 with TRBJ2-7, with 7 bases lining up with TRBD1. TRBV23-1 is annotated as an ORF whose role is uncertain. This CDR3 region has 13 residues. V lost 3 bases, J lost 9 bases, and 8 bases stayed unmatched. DNA for the CDR3: TGCGCCAGCAGTCATCGAAGACAGGGTCGGCAGTACTTC. Translating it yields CASSHRRQGRQYF.

V gene TRBV28 combines with J gene TRBJ1-5; D unresolved. Between the trimmed V and J ends, which lost 6 bases and 0 bases, there was a span of 12 bases. The CDR3 length is 15 residues. The germline V gene encodes CDR1 MDHEN and CDR2 SYDVKM. CDR3 DNA: TGTGCCAGCAGCATGGGCAGGTCTAGCAATCAGCCCCAGCATTTT. Translated, it gives CASSMGRSSNQPQHF.

This clone was found once. V and J are TRBV4-3 and TRBJ2-2, with 8 bases that match TRBD2. Germline CDR1 reads LGHNA; CDR2 reads YSLEER. The CDR3 spans 17 residues. J was trimmed by 1 base and V by 0 bases; bases with no gene match: 4. The CDR3 DNA reads TGCGCCAGCAGCCAAGATATCCTAGCGGGGAACACCGGGGAGCTGTTTTTT. It codes for CASSQDILAGNTGELFF.

This clone has a single count. The chain has TRBV29-1 and TRBJ2-7; 8 bases are shared with TRBD2. CDR3 length equals 14 residues. The trim removed 6 bases at V and 6 bases at J, leaving 13 bases unmatched. Germline V CDR1 and CDR2: SQVTM, ANQGSEA. The CDR3 sequence is CSVLPGGAFPEQYF. CDR3 sequence (DNA): TGCAGCGTCTTACCCGGGGGGGCCTTTCCCGAGCAGTACTTC.

This sequence joins TRBV7-8 and TRBJ1-5; 9 bases align to TRBD1. Unmatched junction bases numbered 9, after V lost 9 bases and J lost 3 bases. Germline CDR1 is SGHVS and CDR2 is FQNEAQ. CDR3 length: 15 amino acids. This chain's CDR3 is CASTQGARDNQPQHF. The CDR3 region has the DNA TGTGCCAGTACACAGGGGGCGCGAGACAATCAGCCCCAGCATTTT.

This clone was counted at least ten times. This chain joins TRBV4-3 and TRBJ1-5; 10 bases are shared with TRBD1. This CDR3 is built from 15 residues. The J segment lost 3 bases and the V segment lost 4 bases, leaving 3 bases of the junction unmatched. Germline values: CDR1 LGHNA, CDR2 YSLEER. CDR3 in amino acids: CASSRDRGPNQPQHF. CDR3 coding DNA: TGCGCCAGCAGCCGCGACAGGGGGCCCAATCAGCCCCAGCATTTT.

This chain uses TRBV6-5 with TRBJ2-5, with 11 nucleotides matching TRBD1. The CDR3 has 13 residues. Per germline, CDR1 MNHEY and CDR2 SVGAGI. After removal of 6 bases from V and 10 bases from J, the junction contained 7 bases not matched to a gene. CDR3 in amino acids: CASSGTGGLGQYF. The CDR3 DNA follows: TGTGCCAGCAGCGGGACAGGGGGTTTAGGCCAGTACTTC.

This sequence joins TRBV11-2 and TRBJ2-1; TRBD2 agrees at 12 bases. V lost 1 base and J lost 4; bases outside the gene matches: 11. The CDR3 has 19 amino acids. Germline CDR1 reads SGHAT; CDR2 reads FQNNGV. CDR3 region: CASSLVELASGRVYNEQFF. As DNA, the CDR3 is TGTGCCAGCAGCTTAGTTGAGCTGGCTAGCGGGAGGGTTTACAATGAGCAGTTCTTC.

This clone was observed once. The chain employs TRBV5-4 and TRBJ1-6; no clear D. The V and J ends lost 2 bases and 6 bases respectively, with 12 bases between them. CDR3 length: 15 amino acids. CDR1 and CDR2 from the germline V gene are SGHNT and YYREEE (reference sequence). The CDR3: CASSFTGDGNSPLHF. DNA of the CDR3: TGTGCCAGCAGCTTTACCGGGGATGGTAATTCACCCCTCCACTTT. Based on the CDR3 plus reference TRBV5-4 and TRBJ1-6, the full variable domain is ETGVTQSPTHLIKTRGQQVTLRCSSQSGHNTVSWYQQALGQGPQFIFQYYREEENGRGNFPPRFSGLQFPNYSSELNVNALELDDSALYLCASSFTGDGNSPLHFGNGTRLTVT.

The V and J genes are TRBV9 and TRBJ1-5, with D tentatively TRBD1 (5 bases). Germline CDR1 and CDR2: SGDLS and YYNGEE. The CDR3 sequence is 13 residues long. V dropped 4 bases and J dropped 6 bases, with 11 bases sitting between them. In DNA form, the CDR3 reads TGTGCCAGCAGCAAGGGGATGGGTCAGCCCCAGCATTTT. Translation gives CASSKGMGQPQHF.

J is TRBJ1-2 and V is TRBV12-3 or TRBV12-4; the match to TRBD1 covers 8 bases. The trim removed 5 bases at V and 8 bases at J, leaving 1 base unmatched. The CDR3 runs to 11 residues. CDR3 sequence (DNA): TGTGCCAGCAGTCAGGGGGCGGGCTACACCTTC. Amino acid sequence: CASSQGAGYTF.

The V gene is TRBV19, the J gene TRBJ1-5; TRBD1 matches 8 bases. CDR1 is LNHDA, CDR2 SQIVND, per germline (reference sequence). This CDR3 comprises 16 residues. Trimming took 9 bases from V and 4 from J; bases not matched to a gene: 14. The CDR3 region has the DNA TGTGCCAGCGCCCCGGGACAGGAGACGGGTAATCAGCCCCAGCATTTT. As protein: CASAPGQETGNQPQHF.

This clone was recorded only once. The chain couples TRBV24-1 to TRBJ1-5; 8 bases are a match to TRBD1. Losses at the gene ends were 9 bases for V and 6 bases for J; bases not matched to a gene: 6. The CDR3 sequence is 13 residues long. The V gene's germline CDR1 is KGHDR and CDR2 SFDVKD. CDR3: CATRQGQVQPQHF. For the CDR3, the DNA is TGTGCCACCCGACAGGGGCAGGTTCAGCCCCAGCATTTT.

The chain carries TRBV25-1 and TRBJ2-1, with 8 bases lining up with TRBD1. V was pared by 4 bases and J by 4 bases, with 12 bases of the junction left unmatched. Germline-derived CDR1 and CDR2 are MGHDK and SYGVNS. This CDR3 comprises 17 residues. CDR3 protein: CASSGIVRTGMYNEQFF. The CDR3 nucleotides read TGTGCCAGCAGTGGAATCGTCCGGACAGGGATGTACAATGAGCAGTTCTTC.

The V call is TRBV2, the J call TRBJ2-1; 10 bases line up with TRBD2. The CDR3 runs to 15 residues. V shed 5 bases, J shed 5 bases, and the junction held 6 bases outside the gene matches. Germline V gene data show CDR1 as SNHLY and CDR2 as FYNNEI. For the CDR3, the DNA is TGTGCCAGCAGTCCCGGACTAGCGGCAGACAATGAGCAGTTCTTC. This encodes CASSPGLAADNEQFF.

V and J are TRBV5-3 and TRBJ1-5; unclear D gene. TRBV5-3 is designated an ORF whose function remains uncertain. CDR3 length equals 14 residues. Trimming left V 3 bases short and J 2 bases short, with 9 bases between. CDR3: CARSWGGGNQPQHF. The DNA for the CDR3 is TGTGCCAGAAGCTGGGGAGGTGGCAATCAGCCCCAGCATTTT.

The rearrangement uses TRBV3-1 (or the pseudogene TRBV3-2) and TRBJ1-2; 7 nucleotides line up with TRBD1. Losses at the gene ends were 0 bases for V and 3 bases for J; bases not matched to a gene: 4. The CDR3 is 15 residues long. Germline lookup yields CDR1 LGHDT and CDR2 YNNKEL (reference sequence). CDR3 sequence (DNA): TGTGCCAGCAGCCAAGAAGGGGGCCCCCACTATGGCTACACCTTC. Translating gives CASSQEGGPHYGYTF.

The table lists this clone with a count of one. The V gene is TRBV18, the J gene TRBJ1-5, with 9 bases fitting TRBD1. CDR3 size: 15 residues. The J segment lost 7 bases and the V segment lost 3 bases, leaving 7 bases of the junction unmatched. Germline V gene data show CDR1 as KGHSH and CDR2 as LQKENI. The DNA for the CDR3 is TGTGCCAGCTCACCTTCAACAGGGGGCACCCAGCCCCAGCATTTT. Translating gives CASSPSTGGTQPQHF.

This clone has just a few counts. The chain joins TRBV24-1 to TRBJ1-5; D uncertain. V was clipped by 2 bases and J by 2 bases, with 9 bases between them. The CDR3 consists of 15 residues. Germline V CDR1 and CDR2: KGHDR, SFDVKD. In nucleotides, the CDR3 is TGTGCCACCAGTGATTCCCGAAGAGGCAATCAGCCCCAGCATTTT. Translated, it gives CATSDSRRGNQPQHF.